This T cell receptor beta chain was profiled in a study of response to subunit inactivated influenza vaccine. General study points: Each seasonal flu vaccination may recruit only limited new T cells, authors suggested.

TCRdb passed the RT-PCR reads through MiXCR, listing each CDR3 protein once. This sample has fewer than 600,000 distinct CDR3 sequences, with around 7.9% found just once. Germline V lookup: CDR1 LGHNT, CDR2 FRNRAP. With 7 bases removed from V and 4 bases from J, the gap between germline ends came to 16 bases. The CDR3 spans 14 residues. This clonotype has a handful of counts. The antigen remains unidentified. The sequence was collected from a man aged 50 to 75 who received an inactivated influenza vaccine. Sequencing used PBMCs from blood, obtained 23 months after vaccination. The rearrangement joins TRBV12-5 to TRBJ1-1; no reliable D call. CDR3 in amino acids: CASAIGVESTEAFF. The CDR3 nucleotides read TGTGCTAGTGCCATTGGTGTTGAGAGCACTGAAGCTTTCTTT.